These 26 T cell receptor beta chains share one sample of origin, sequenced in a study of cytotoxic CD8 clonotypes in ibrutinib-treated CLL (TCRdb year 2021). The library was built by means of the immunoSEQ multiplex PCR assay. Sourced from immuneACCESS, this table was stored by TCRdb with only in-frame sequences that have V and J called. A share of the clones is absent; for the studies checked, an unresolved V gene accounts for under half, and the remainder has no known explanation. This sample has approximately 13,000 clones in its table, and around 68% of those were observed once. The ten largest clones take up around 5.4% of the sample. Sample: PBMCs, taken before ibrutinib treatment. Receptor source: a human donor with chronic lymphocytic leukemia.

This chain uses TRBV7-2 with TRBJ1-1, with TRBD1 matching 9 bases. The CDR3 is 14 residues long. Trimming took 5 bases from V and 4 from J; bases not matched to a gene: 5. Germline CDR1 reads SGHTA; CDR2 reads FQGNSA. The CDR3 protein is CASSDTGGVTEAFF. In nucleotides, the CDR3 is TGTGCCAGCAGCGACACAGGGGGCGTCACTGAAGCTTTCTTT.

The rearrangement joins TRBV7-3 to TRBJ2-1, with a weak D call TRBD2 (5 bases). This CDR3 has 14 amino acids. From germline, CDR1 is SGHTA and CDR2 FQGTGA. V was shortened by 5 bases and J by 7 bases, with 15 bases between the two germline ends. The chain's CDR3 is CASSPGPQRNEQFF. The CDR3 region has the DNA TGTGCCAGCAGCCCGGGCCCCCAGCGGAATGAGCAGTTCTTC.

CDR3 region: CASSIVLAGEQFF. CDR3 DNA sequence: TGTGCCAGTAGTATAGTCCTAGCAGGTGAGCAGTTCTTC. This rearrangement joins TRBV19 to TRBJ2-1, with D perhaps matching TRBD2 (5 bases). Trimming pared 1 base from V and 9 bases from J, leaving 10 bases between. In germline, CDR1 is LNHDA, CDR2 SQIVND (reference sequence). The CDR3 consists of 13 residues.

V gene TRBV5-1 combines with J gene TRBJ2-3; either TRBD1 or TRBD2 may fit D (5 bases each). CDR1 is SGHRS, CDR2 YFSETQ, per germline. This CDR3 has 16 amino acids. V was cut by 7 bases and J by 4 bases, with 22 bases left in between. CDR3 in amino acids: CASRPGPAFVADTQYF. The DNA of the CDR3 is TGCGCCAGCCGACCGGGACCCGCTTTCGTCGCAGATACGCAGTATTTT.

A single count supports this clone. The rearrangement uses TRBV15 and TRBJ2-3, with a tentative D call TRBD1 (6 bases). The CDR3 totals 15 residues. The V gene's germline CDR1 is LNHNV and CDR2 YYDKDF (reference sequence). Trimming stripped 1 base from V and 4 bases from J, with 12 bases between. CDR3 residues: CATSRGGQGADTQYF. The CDR3 DNA reads as TGTGCCACCAGCAGAGGGGGGCAGGGCGCAGATACGCAGTATTTT.

The chain combines TRBV18 with TRBJ2-7, with TRBD1 as a possible D gene (5 bases). Trimming pared 4 bases from V and 2 bases from J, leaving 9 bases between. The CDR3 length is 13 residues. Germline CDR1 KGHSH, CDR2 LQKENI. CDR3 DNA: TGTGCCAGCTCACAGACAGCTACCTACGAGCAGTACTTC. Translation: CASSQTATYEQYF.

This chain connects TRBV19 to TRBJ1-5; D gene uncertain. There are 15 residues in the CDR3. V was shortened by 3 bases and J by 0 bases, with 9 bases between the two germline ends. Germline V CDR1 and CDR2: LNHDA, SQIVND (reference sequence). CDR3 loop: CASSITGRSNQPQHF. In DNA form, the CDR3 reads TGTGCCAGTAGTATCACCGGGCGTAGCAATCAGCCCCAGCATTTT.

CDR3 amino acids: CASSQELGNTIYF. In DNA, the CDR3 is TGCGCCAGCAGCCAAGAATTAGGAAACACCATATATTTT. The chain uses TRBV4-3 and TRBJ1-3; D is undetermined. This CDR3 is built from 13 residues. V lost 0 bases and J 4 bases, leaving 4 bases between the germline ends. Germline CDR1 LGHNA, CDR2 YSLEER.

Only one count was recorded for this clone. The genes are TRBV6-6 and TRBJ1-2; D is undetermined. This CDR3 contains 16 residues. V was trimmed by 6 bases and J by 7 bases, leaving 24 bases between them. From germline, CDR1 is MNHNY and CDR2 SVGAGI (reference sequence). The CDR3 loop reads CASSQSSQDGLRGYTF. Here the CDR3 DNA reads TGTGCCAGCAGCCAATCAAGTCAGGACGGACTCCGTGGCTACACCTTC.

The V gene is TRBV10-3, the J gene TRBJ2-5, with D maybe TRBD2 (6 bases). V was clipped by 4 bases and J by 4 bases, with 16 bases between them. Germline lookup yields CDR1 ENHRY and CDR2 SYGVKD. The CDR3 runs 15 residues. The CDR3 region is CAISGLSGGVETQYF. The CDR3 bases are TGTGCCATCAGTGGCCTTAGCGGAGGCGTAGAGACCCAGTACTTC.

DNA of the CDR3: TGTGCCAGCTCACCGTCGGGGGACGGGAGGACCCAGTACTTC. Translation gives CASSPSGDGRTQYF. This chain connects TRBV18 to TRBJ2-5; TRBD2 might be the D (6 bases). Per germline, CDR1 KGHSH and CDR2 LQKENI. There are 14 residues in the CDR3. V was shortened by 3 bases and J by 7 bases, with 15 bases between the two germline ends. Complete variable domain (other parts from reference TRBV18 and TRBJ2-5): NAGVMQNPRHLVRRRGQEARLRCSPMKGHSHVYWYRQLPEEGLKFMVYLQKENIIDESGMPKERFSAEFPKEGPSILRIQQVVRGDSAAYFCASSPSGDGRTQYFGPGTRLLVL.

The chain uses TRBV25-1 and TRBJ1-1; D is undetermined. This CDR3 spans 16 amino acids. The germline V and J ends were trimmed by 5 bases and 4 bases, with 20 bases remaining between them. From germline, CDR1 is MGHDK and CDR2 SYGVNS. DNA of the CDR3: TGTGCCAGCAGTTCCACCCGAATCGGCTGGGGCACTGAAGCTTTCTTT. Amino acid sequence: CASSSTRIGWGTEAFF.

This clone was picked up a small number of times. The chain couples TRBV25-1 to TRBJ1-2; D unresolved. CDR1 is MGHDK, CDR2 SYGVNS, per germline. V was pared by 10 bases and J by 1 base, with 13 bases between. CDR3 length: 13 amino acids. CDR3 DNA: TGTGCCACTACCCCAGGCGATAACTATGGCTACACCTTC. It encodes CATTPGDNYGYTF.

The CDR3 DNA reads TGTGCCAGCAACACGGGGGGTAATAACTATGGCTACACCTTC. It encodes CASNTGGNNYGYTF. The chain carries TRBV2 and TRBJ1-2; D possibly corresponds to TRBD1 (5 bases). The CDR3 runs 14 residues. With 7 bases removed from V and 1 base from J, the gap between germline ends came to 13 bases. CDR1 and CDR2 from the germline V gene are SNHLY and FYNNEI.

This chain joins TRBV7-9 and TRBJ2-7; a possible D gene is TRBD2 (7 bases). This CDR3 comprises 13 residues. CDR1 SEHNR and CDR2 FQNEAQ come from the germline V gene (reference sequence). Trimming stripped 1 base from V and 7 bases from J, with 11 bases between. The CDR3 loop is CASSLEGGLEQYF. CDR3 DNA sequence: TGTGCCAGCAGCTTAGAGGGGGGGCTTGAGCAGTACTTC.

This clone was seen only a few times. The V call is TRBV5-1, the J call TRBJ2-7, with TRBD2 matching 8 bases. Looked up from germline, CDR1 is SGHRS and CDR2 is YFSETQ. With 1 base clipped from V and 3 bases from J, the junction kept 9 bases outside the gene matches. This CDR3 has 16 amino acids. The DNA of the CDR3 is TGCGCCAGCAGCTTGTCGGGAGGGCCCTCGGGCTACGAGCAGTACTTC. Translated, it gives CASSLSGGPSGYEQYF.

This clone came up a few times. The chain employs TRBV6-6 and TRBJ2-1, with D perhaps TRBD2 (5 bases). The germline CDR1 and CDR2 sequences are MNHNY and SVGAGI (reference sequence). Trimming removed 5 bases from V and 9 bases from J, with 14 bases in between. The CDR3 is made up of 13 amino acids. The CDR3 DNA reads as TGTGCCAGCAGTCCCGGGGTCTGGGGTGAGCAGTTCTTC. Protein sequence: CASSPGVWGEQFF.

CDR3 in DNA: TGTGCCAGCAGTACCCTCCGGGGGACCCGCAACTATGGCTACACCTTC. Its translation is CASSTLRGTRNYGYTF. V and J are TRBV28 and TRBJ1-2, with D possibly matching TRBD1 (5 bases). V was trimmed by 5 bases and J by 2 bases, leaving 18 bases between them. CDR1 and CDR2 (germline): MDHEN, SYDVKM. CDR3 length: 16 amino acids.

The V call is TRBV28, the J call TRBJ1-6; TRBD1 is a possible D gene (5 bases). The CDR3 sequence is 14 residues long. Deletions cut 3 bases from V and 14 bases from J, with 17 bases between. Germline CDR1 MDHEN, CDR2 SYDVKM. CDR3 residues: CASSLATGRGTLHF. DNA of the CDR3: TGTGCCAGCAGTTTGGCGACGGGTCGGGGGACCCTCCACTTT.

The rearrangement joins TRBV23-1 to TRBJ2-1; 8 nucleotides line up with TRBD2. TRBV23-1 is recorded as an ORF, its role being uncertain. CDR3 size: 14 residues. Losses at the gene ends were 6 bases for V and 2 bases for J; bases not matched to a gene: 3. CDR3 bases: TGCGCCAGCAGAGCGGGGGCAACCTACAATGAGCAGTTCTTC. Its translation is CASRAGATYNEQFF.

J is TRBJ2-7 and V is TRBV5-1; 7 positions agree with TRBD2. Germline V gene lookup returns CDR1 SGHRS and CDR2 YFSETQ. The CDR3 runs 17 residues. The ends lost 0 bases at V and 2 bases at J; junction bases unmatched: 11. In nucleotides, the CDR3 is TGCGCCAGCAGCTTGGCCGGGGGGAGGGCTCCCCCCTACGAGCAGTACTTC. Its protein is CASSLAGGRAPPYEQYF.

The rearrangement uses TRBV19 and TRBJ2-3, with TRBD2 matching 12 bases. Trimming cost V 5 bases and J 6 bases; bases outside gene matches: 9. The CDR3 length is 16 residues. Germline V gene lookup returns CDR1 LNHDA and CDR2 SQIVND (reference sequence). The chain's CDR3 is CASSPRTSGEGDTQYF. The CDR3 region has the DNA TGTGCCAGTAGTCCGCGGACTAGCGGGGAGGGGGATACGCAGTATTTT.

This clone was recorded only once. The chain recombines TRBV5-1 with TRBJ2-5; tentative D call: TRBD1 (5 bases). CDR1 and CDR2 (germline): SGHRS, YFSETQ. The CDR3 is 13 residues long. Trimming cost V 9 bases and J 5 bases, with 17 bases left between them. CDR3 DNA sequence: TGCGCCACCTCGACAGCCCCCGGGGAGACCCAGTACTTC. This encodes CATSTAPGETQYF.

By share of the sample, this clone is medium-sized (0.01 to 0.1%). The chain couples TRBV19 to TRBJ2-5; D is undetermined. This CDR3 has 12 amino acids. The germline V gene encodes CDR1 LNHDA and CDR2 SQIVND (reference sequence). V gave up 0 bases and J gave up 5 bases, with 4 bases separating them. The CDR3 DNA follows: TGTGCCAGTAGTATAGATCGGGAGACCCAGTACTTC. This codes for CASSIDRETQYF.

The chain recombines TRBV5-4 with TRBJ2-4; 16 positions agree with TRBD2. The germline V gene has CDR1 SGHNT and CDR2 YYREEE (reference sequence). V dropped 4 bases and J dropped 8; count of bases not matched to a gene: 3. CDR3 length: 15 amino acids. CDR3 DNA: TGTGCCAGCAGCCCCGGGACTAGCGGGGGGGACATTCAGTACTTC. Its protein is CASSPGTSGGDIQYF.

V usage is TRBV5-1 and J usage is TRBJ2-7; perhaps TRBD2 as D (6 bases). The germline CDR1 and CDR2 sequences are SGHRS and YFSETQ. The CDR3 is 14 amino acids. V shed 4 bases and J shed 9 bases, with 20 bases lying between them. The CDR3 spells CASSPGTAGVGQYF. The CDR3 DNA sequence: TGCGCCAGCAGCCCCGGGACTGCCGGAGTGGGGCAGTACTTC. Full variable domain (outside the CDR3, taken from reference TRBV5-1 and TRBJ2-7): KAGVTQTPRYLIKTRGQQVTLSCSPISGHRSVSWYQQTPGQGLQFLFEYFSETQRNKGNFPGRFSGRQFSNSRSEMNVSTLELGDSALYLCASSPGTAGVGQYFGPGTRLTVT.